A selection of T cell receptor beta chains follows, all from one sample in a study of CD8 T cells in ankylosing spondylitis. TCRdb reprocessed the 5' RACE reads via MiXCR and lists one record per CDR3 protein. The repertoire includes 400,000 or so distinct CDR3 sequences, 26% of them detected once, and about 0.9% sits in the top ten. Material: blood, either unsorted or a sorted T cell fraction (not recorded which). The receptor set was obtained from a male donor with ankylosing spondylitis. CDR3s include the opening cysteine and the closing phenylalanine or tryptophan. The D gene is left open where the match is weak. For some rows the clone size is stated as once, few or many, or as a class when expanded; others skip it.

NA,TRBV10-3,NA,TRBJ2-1,TGTGCCATCAGTGAGCGGGCGAGTGCCGATGAGCAGTTCTTC,CAISERASADEQFF
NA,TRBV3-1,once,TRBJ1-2,TGTGCCAGCAACCTTCGACTGGGGGCGAACGGCTACACCTTC,CASNLRLGANGYTF
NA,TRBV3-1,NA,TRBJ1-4,TGTGCCAGCAGCCAAGGCCCGAGGGGTGAAAAACTGTTTTTT,CASSQGPRGEKLFF
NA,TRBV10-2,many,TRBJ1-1,TGCGCCAGCAGAACAAGCCAGGGAGGGACTGAAGCTTTCTTT,CASRTSQGGTEAFF
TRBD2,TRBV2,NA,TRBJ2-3,TGTGCCAGCAGTGAAGGGCTAGCGGTAGATACGCAGTATTTT,CASSEGLAVDTQYF
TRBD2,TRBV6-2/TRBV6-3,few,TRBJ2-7,TGTGCCAGCAGTTCACCCTTTGCGGGAGGGGCTCTCGAGCAGTACTTC,CASSSPFAGGALEQYF
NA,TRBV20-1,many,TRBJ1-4,TGCAGTGCTAGAGATCGGGGAATAGGTGAAAAACTGTTTTTT,CSARDRGIGEKLFF
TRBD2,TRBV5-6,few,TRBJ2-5,TGTGCCAGCAACTTAGCGGGAGGATACCAAGAGACCCAGTACTTC,CASNLAGGYQETQYF
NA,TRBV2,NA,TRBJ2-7,TGTGCCAGCAGGACAGGAGGGGGCGAGCAGTACTTC,CASRTGGGEQYF
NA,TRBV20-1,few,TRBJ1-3,TGCAGTGCCTTTCGACGGATCTCTGGAAACACCATATATTTT,CSAFRRISGNTIYF
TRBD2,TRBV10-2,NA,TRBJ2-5,TGCGCCAGCACCTCGGGGGGTGGAGAGACCCAGTACTTC,CASTSGGGETQYF
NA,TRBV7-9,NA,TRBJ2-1,TGTGCCAGCAGCTTGTTTGGGGGCGCGAATGAGCAGTTCTTC,CASSLFGGANEQFF
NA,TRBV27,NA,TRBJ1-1,TGTGCCAGCAGTTTTCAGGGGCTAGGTAACACTGAAGCTTTCTTT,CASSFQGLGNTEAFF
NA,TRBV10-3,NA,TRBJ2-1,TGTGCCATCAGTGACGGCCAGGGGCAGTTCTTC,CAISDGQGQFF
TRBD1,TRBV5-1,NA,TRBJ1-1,TGCGCCAGCAGCTTTGTCGACAGGGTGAACACTGAAGCTTTCTTT,CASSFVDRVNTEAFF
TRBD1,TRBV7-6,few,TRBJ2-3,TGTGCCAGCAGCTTAGGGTGGGACAGCTCCACAGATACGCAGTATTTT,CASSLGWDSSTDTQYF
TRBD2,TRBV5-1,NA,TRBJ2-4,TGCGCCAGCAGCCCCGTTGCGGGGGGCGAAAACATTCAGTACTTC,CASSPVAGGENIQYF
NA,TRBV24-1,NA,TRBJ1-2,TGTGCCACCAGTGACGGGGTCGGAAATACTAACTATGGCTACACCTTC,CATSDGVGNTNYGYTF
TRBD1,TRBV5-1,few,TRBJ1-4,TGCGCCAGCAGCTTCGCCGGGACAGGCGGAGAAAAACTGTTTTTT,CASSFAGTGGEKLFF
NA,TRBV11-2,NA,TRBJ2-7,TGTGCCAGCAGCCCCGACCAAAGGAACTCCTACGAGCAGTACTTC,CASSPDQRNSYEQYF
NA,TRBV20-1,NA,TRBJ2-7,TGCAGTGCTAGAGCCGGGGCCGTCTCCTACGAGCAGTACTTC,CSARAGAVSYEQYF
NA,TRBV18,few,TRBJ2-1,TGTGCCAGCTCATCAACAGGGCGCTCCTACAATGAGCAGTTCTTC,CASSSTGRSYNEQFF
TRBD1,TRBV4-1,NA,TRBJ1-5,TGCGCCAGCAGCCAACCGACAGGGGGCGGCAATCAGCCCCAGCATTTT,CASSQPTGGGNQPQHF
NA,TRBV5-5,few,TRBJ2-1,TGTGCCAGCAGCTCGAGTGGGCCCAACAATGAGCAGTTCTTC,CASSSSGPNNEQFF
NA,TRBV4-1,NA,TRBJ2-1,TGCGCCAGCAGCCAAAATCATTACAATGAGCAGTTCTTC,CASSQNHYNEQFF
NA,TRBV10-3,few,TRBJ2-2,TGTGCCATCAGTGAGCTCTCCGGGAGCAATGCCGGGGAGCTGTTTTTT,CAISELSGSNAGELFF
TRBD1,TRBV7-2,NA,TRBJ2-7,TGTGCCAGCAAACAGGGGGCTTCCTACGAGCAGTACTTC,CASKQGASYEQYF
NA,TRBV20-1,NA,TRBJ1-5,TGCAGTGCGACCAATGACGGTAGCAATCAGCCCCAGCATTTT,CSATNDGSNQPQHF
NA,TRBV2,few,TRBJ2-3,TGTGCCAGCAGCCCGTTTATCGATACGCAGTATTTT,CASSPFIDTQYF
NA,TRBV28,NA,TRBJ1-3,TGTGCCGCATTAGGGGGGGGCTCTTCTGGAAACACCATATATTTT,CAALGGGSSGNTIYF
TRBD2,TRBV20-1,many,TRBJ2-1,TGCAGTGCTAGAGATGCCCTTGGCGGGAGAGGTGGCAATGAGCAGTTCTTC,CSARDALGGRGGNEQFF
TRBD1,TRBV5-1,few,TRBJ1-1,TGCGCCAGCAGCCTATGGACAGGGGATGGGGCTTTCTTT,CASSLWTGDGAFF
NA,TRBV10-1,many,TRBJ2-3,TGCGCCAGCGGGGGCACAGATACGCAGTATTTT,CASGGTDTQYF
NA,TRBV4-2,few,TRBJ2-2,TGTGCCAGCAGCCCCCCTTCCGGGAGGAACACCGGGGAGCTGTTTTTT,CASSPPSGRNTGELFF
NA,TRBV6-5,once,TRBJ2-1,TGTGCCAGCAGTTACTCAACTCCGGGACTGGCCTACAATGAGCAGTTCTTC,CASSYSTPGLAYNEQFF
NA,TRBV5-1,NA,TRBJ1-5,TGCGCCAGCAGCCACGGAGAGGGTGGGGCGGCCCAGCATTTT,CASSHGEGGAAQHF
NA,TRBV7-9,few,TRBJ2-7,TGTGCCAGCAGCTACACCGGGACAACCTACGAGCAGTACTTC,CASSYTGTTYEQYF
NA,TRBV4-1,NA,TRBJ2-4,TGCGCCAGCAGCCAAGCTAACAGGGCGCAGGGGAAAAACATTCAGTACTTC,CASSQANRAQGKNIQYF
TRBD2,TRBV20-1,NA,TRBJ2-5,TGCAGTGCTACCGGGACTAGCGGGAGTTTAATGGAGGAGACCCAGTACTTC,CSATGTSGSLMEETQYF
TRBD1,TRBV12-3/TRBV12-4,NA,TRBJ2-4,TGTGCCAGCAGTTTACAGGGGGCCAACATTCAGTACTTC,CASSLQGANIQYF
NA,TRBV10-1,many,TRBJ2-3,TGCGCCAGCAGTGAACACAGGCTGGGAGATACGCAGTATTTT,CASSEHRLGDTQYF
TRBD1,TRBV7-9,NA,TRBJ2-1,TGTGCCAGCAGCCCGGACAGGGACGGCGACAATGAGCAGTTCTTC,CASSPDRDGDNEQFF
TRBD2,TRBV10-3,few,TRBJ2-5,TGTGCCATCAGGAGAGGACTAGCGGGAGAAGAGACCCAGTACTTC,CAIRRGLAGEETQYF
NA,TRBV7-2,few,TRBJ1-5,TGTGCCAGCAGCTTAACGACAGCTAGCAATCAGCCCCAGCATTTT,CASSLTTASNQPQHF
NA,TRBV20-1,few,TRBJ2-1,TGCAGTGCTCGGTGGCGGACCTCCTACAATGAGCAGTTCTTC,CSARWRTSYNEQFF
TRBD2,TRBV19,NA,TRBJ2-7,TGTGCCAGTAGTATACGGGGGGAGAGTTCCTACGAGCAGTACTTC,CASSIRGESSYEQYF
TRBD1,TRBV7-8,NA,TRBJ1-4,TGTGCCAGCAGCGCAAGGGACAGGGGGGGATATGAAAAACTGTTTTTT,CASSARDRGGYEKLFF
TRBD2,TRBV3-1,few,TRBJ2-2,TGTGCCAGCAGCCAACTAGCGGGAACCGGGGAGCTGTTTTTT,CASSQLAGTGELFF